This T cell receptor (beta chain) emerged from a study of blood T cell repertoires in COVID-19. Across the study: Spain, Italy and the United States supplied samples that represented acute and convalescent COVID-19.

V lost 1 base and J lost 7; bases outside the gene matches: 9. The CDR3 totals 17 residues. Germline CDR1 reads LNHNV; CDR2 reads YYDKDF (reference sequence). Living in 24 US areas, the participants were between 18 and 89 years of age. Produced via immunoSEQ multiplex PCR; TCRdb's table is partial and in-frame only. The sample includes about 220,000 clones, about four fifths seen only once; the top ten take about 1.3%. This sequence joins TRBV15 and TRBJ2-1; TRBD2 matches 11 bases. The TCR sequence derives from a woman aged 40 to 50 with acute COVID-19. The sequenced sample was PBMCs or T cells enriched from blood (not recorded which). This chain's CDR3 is CATSRVTSGSMRNEQFF. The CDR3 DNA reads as TGTGCCACCAGCAGAGTCACTAGCGGGAGCATGAGGAATGAGCAGTTCTTC.